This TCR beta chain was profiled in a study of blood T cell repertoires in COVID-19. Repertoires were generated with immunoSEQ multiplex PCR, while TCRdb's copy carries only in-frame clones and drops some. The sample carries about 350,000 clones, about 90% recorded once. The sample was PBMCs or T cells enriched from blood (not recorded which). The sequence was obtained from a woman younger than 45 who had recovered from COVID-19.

The CDR3: CASSHGQGAGYGYTF. CDR3 DNA sequence: TGTGCCAGCAGCCACGGACAGGGGGCAGGATATGGCTACACCTTC. The chain has TRBV5-6 and TRBJ1-2; 11 nucleotides align to TRBD1. Looked up from germline, CDR1 is SGHDT and CDR2 is YYEEEE. CDR3 length equals 15 residues. V lost 4 bases, J lost 5 bases, and 7 bases stayed unmatched.